The clone carrying this T cell receptor beta chain has at least ten counts. Antigen: not known. Genomic DNA, the template, was used for profiling of the TCR beta VDJ and CDR3. TCRdb processed the reads anew with MiXCR; each CDR3 protein has one entry. The data show under 350,000 distinct CDR3 sequences, around three fifths seen once. Germline CDR1 is SGHTS and CDR2 is YDEGEE. Trimming stripped 2 bases from V and 4 bases from J, with 13 bases between. This CDR3 has 15 amino acids. This sample is part of a study of CD8+CD57+ T cells in acquired aplastic anemia. Study background: Sorted CD4+ and CD8+ cell DNA averaged around 3.5 ug.

General study points: Patients versus controls showed no significant CD8+ Simpson's diversity difference.

Sequenced patients had shown CD8+CD57+ cell expansion by flow cytometry. The receptor was derived from a human donor with aplastic anemia. The chain recombines TRBV5-8 with TRBJ2-1; D remains ambiguous. Specimen: sorted CD4+, CD8+, or CD8+CD57+ T cells (not recorded which) from PBMCs. In DNA, the CDR3 is TGTGCCAGCAGCTTTGACCAGGCCCGATACAATGAGCAGTTCTTC. It specifies CASSFDQARYNEQFF.